The sequence of this T cell receptor beta chain was determined in a study of T cell repertoires in cytomegalovirus infection (dated by TCRdb to between 2017 and 2020). Context from the whole study: The HLA type of each donor mattered for the analysis, because public TCR beta signatures pointed to carriage of CMV infection along with the matching HLA type. Results the study describes overall, beyond this receptor: The ex vivo response was dominated by HLA-C-restricted CMV-specific TCR beta clonotypes, which also provided the single most frequent clonotype in two of eight donors. In both this cohort and an independent approximately 400-donor cohort, the cumulative frequency of public TCR beta family members distinguished carriers of CMV infection plus the relevant HLA type.

For sequencing, an Illumina HiSeq 1500 was employed. TCRdb reanalyzed the raw reads on its own, using fastp at Q25 for trimming and MiXCR for clone calling, and kept in-frame beta chains. All rows with the same CDR3 protein become a single entry with the most common DNA and genes. This sample has about 490,000 distinct CDR3 sequences in its table, and around 10% of those were observed once. The leading ten clones occupy roughly 10% of the sample. This clonotype was seen ten or more times. Its antigen is not yet known. No base-level quality is on record; no much larger clone is a single base apart. Sequencing was carried out using PBMCs. This clonotype was obtained from a human donor in good health (CMV status not recorded). Some clones in this sample may be carry-over from other donors' samples.

The DNA is TGTGCCAGCAGCTTACTGGCAGGTAGCACGCAGTATTTT. Its amino acids are CASSLLAGSTQYF. The sequence links TRBV7-8 to TRBJ2-3; the D gene remains uncertain. Based on the germline V gene, the CDR1 and CDR2 sequences are SGHVS and FQNEAQ. A distance of 12 bases separates the germline ends of V and J, which lose 2 bases and 9 bases respectively. The CDR3 covers 13 residues, taking in both the cysteine and the phenylalanine. The sequence is cut down to CDR3 DNA, 39 bases in frame from base 1.